This paragraph covers one T cell receptor (beta chain) sequence. How the authors handled the data: Counts of nucleated cells, estimated from reference gene primer amplification, were obtained. Sequencing was performed with immunoSEQ multiplex PCR; in TCRdb, only in-frame clones are kept and a portion is missing. The V and J calls and clone size were taken over from that table, and D and trimming were inferred from the DNA. The sample shows about 100,000 clones, around four fifths of them seen only once. These data come from a study of blood T cell repertoires in COVID-19. About the research overall: Sources were T cells, B-cell-depleted T cells, or PBMCs; the material itself was cDNA or gDNA.

The specimen was peripheral blood. This TCR came from a man over 45 with active or convalescent COVID-19.

CDR3 nucleotides: TGTGCCAGCAGCTTAAGTAGCGGGAGGGGCTACAATGAGCAGTTCTTC. Residues: CASSLSSGRGYNEQFF. J is TRBJ2-1 and V is TRBV7-3, with 11 bases that match TRBD2. The CDR3 extends over 16 amino acids. Trimming took 1 base from V and 3 from J; bases not matched to a gene: 2. Per germline, CDR1 SGHTA and CDR2 FQGTGA.